This T cell receptor (beta chain) was identified during a study of graft-versus-host responses after intestinal transplantation. In the study overall: Multivisceral, liver-intestinal, or isolated intestinal grafts were transplanted into recipients.

Study-level findings and limits: Declines in HvG clones occurring early post-transplant were associated with peak circulating GvH clone levels. GvH clones detected in recipient marrow included some appearing first in ileum or blood. Allografts of patients with graft-donor T cell macrochimerism showed high graft-versus-host to host-versus-graft clone ratios.

Looked up from germline, CDR1 is GTSNPN and CDR2 is SVGIG (reference sequence). V was trimmed by 1 base and J by 1 base, leaving 4 bases between them. CDR3 length: 12 amino acids. Using immunoSEQ multiplex PCR, the repertoire was profiled, and TCRdb retains in-frame clones only, with some absent. There are some 140,000 clones in the sample; about nine tenths occur only once, and 0.19% lies in the top ten. With respect to this clone: What it binds is unknown.

This chain links TRBV30 with TRBJ1-2; D gene unclear. The source material was unstimulated CD4+ T cells sorted from spleen or lymph node cells, sampled before intestinal transplant. This sequence was found in a human donor who received an intestinal transplant. The CDR3 loop reads CAWSGHNYGYTF. The CDR3 bases are TGTGCCTGGAGTGGACATAACTATGGCTACACCTTC.